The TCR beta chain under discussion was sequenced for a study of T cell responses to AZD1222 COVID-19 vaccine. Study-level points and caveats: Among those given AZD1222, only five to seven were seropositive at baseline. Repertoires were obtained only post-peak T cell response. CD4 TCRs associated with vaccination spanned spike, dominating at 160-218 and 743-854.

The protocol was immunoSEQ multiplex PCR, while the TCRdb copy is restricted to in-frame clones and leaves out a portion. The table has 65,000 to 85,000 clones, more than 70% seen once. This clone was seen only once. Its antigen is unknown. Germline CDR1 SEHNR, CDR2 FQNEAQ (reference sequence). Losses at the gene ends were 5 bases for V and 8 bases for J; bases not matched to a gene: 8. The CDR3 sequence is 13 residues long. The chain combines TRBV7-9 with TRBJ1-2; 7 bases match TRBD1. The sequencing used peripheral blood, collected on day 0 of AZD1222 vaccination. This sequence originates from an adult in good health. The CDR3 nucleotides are TGTGCCAGCAGCAAAGAGGGGGCTGGCGGCTACACCTTC. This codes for CASSKEGAGGYTF.